The next 3 T cell receptor beta chains were all read from a single sample in a study of shared clonotypes between healthy human individuals. Data came from immunoSEQ multiplex PCR; TCRdb stores just in-frame clones and leaves some out. Of about 510,000 clones in the sample, 96% were seen once. The sequencing input was naive CD4+ T cells sorted from blood. The sample's subset: CD45RA+ positively selected. These receptors were obtained from a woman aged 30 to 39 in good health.

The genes are TRBV5-5 and TRBJ2-7; a weak D match, TRBD2 (5 bases). Germline loops: CDR1 SGHKS, CDR2 YYEKEE (reference sequence). The CDR3 runs 14 residues. With 0 bases removed from V and 2 bases from J, the gap between germline ends came to 9 bases. The CDR3 nucleotides are TGTGCCAGCAGCTTGGATGCGAGGGCCTACGAGCAGTACTTC. Amino acids: CASSLDARAYEQYF.

The chain combines TRBV29-1 with TRBJ2-5; D is undetermined. Near its end, the DNA agrees better with TRBJ2-7, so the J call may be wrong. The CDR3 loop spans 14 amino acids. Germline CDR1 and CDR2: SQVTM and ANQGSEA. This CDR3 reads CSVVLAETSYEQYF. The CDR3 DNA follows: TGCAGCGTTGTTCTGGCGGAAACTTCCTACGAGCAGTACTTC.

This chain connects TRBV29-1 to TRBJ2-1; D may correspond to TRBD1 or TRBD2 (7 bases each). The V and J ends lost 7 bases and 5 bases respectively, with 15 bases between them. Germline V CDR1 and CDR2: SQVTM, ANQGSEA. The length of the CDR3 is 13 residues. The CDR3 sequence: CSAGRGQNNEQFF. The CDR3 DNA is TGCAGCGCGGGGAGGGGACAGAACAATGAGCAGTTCTTC.